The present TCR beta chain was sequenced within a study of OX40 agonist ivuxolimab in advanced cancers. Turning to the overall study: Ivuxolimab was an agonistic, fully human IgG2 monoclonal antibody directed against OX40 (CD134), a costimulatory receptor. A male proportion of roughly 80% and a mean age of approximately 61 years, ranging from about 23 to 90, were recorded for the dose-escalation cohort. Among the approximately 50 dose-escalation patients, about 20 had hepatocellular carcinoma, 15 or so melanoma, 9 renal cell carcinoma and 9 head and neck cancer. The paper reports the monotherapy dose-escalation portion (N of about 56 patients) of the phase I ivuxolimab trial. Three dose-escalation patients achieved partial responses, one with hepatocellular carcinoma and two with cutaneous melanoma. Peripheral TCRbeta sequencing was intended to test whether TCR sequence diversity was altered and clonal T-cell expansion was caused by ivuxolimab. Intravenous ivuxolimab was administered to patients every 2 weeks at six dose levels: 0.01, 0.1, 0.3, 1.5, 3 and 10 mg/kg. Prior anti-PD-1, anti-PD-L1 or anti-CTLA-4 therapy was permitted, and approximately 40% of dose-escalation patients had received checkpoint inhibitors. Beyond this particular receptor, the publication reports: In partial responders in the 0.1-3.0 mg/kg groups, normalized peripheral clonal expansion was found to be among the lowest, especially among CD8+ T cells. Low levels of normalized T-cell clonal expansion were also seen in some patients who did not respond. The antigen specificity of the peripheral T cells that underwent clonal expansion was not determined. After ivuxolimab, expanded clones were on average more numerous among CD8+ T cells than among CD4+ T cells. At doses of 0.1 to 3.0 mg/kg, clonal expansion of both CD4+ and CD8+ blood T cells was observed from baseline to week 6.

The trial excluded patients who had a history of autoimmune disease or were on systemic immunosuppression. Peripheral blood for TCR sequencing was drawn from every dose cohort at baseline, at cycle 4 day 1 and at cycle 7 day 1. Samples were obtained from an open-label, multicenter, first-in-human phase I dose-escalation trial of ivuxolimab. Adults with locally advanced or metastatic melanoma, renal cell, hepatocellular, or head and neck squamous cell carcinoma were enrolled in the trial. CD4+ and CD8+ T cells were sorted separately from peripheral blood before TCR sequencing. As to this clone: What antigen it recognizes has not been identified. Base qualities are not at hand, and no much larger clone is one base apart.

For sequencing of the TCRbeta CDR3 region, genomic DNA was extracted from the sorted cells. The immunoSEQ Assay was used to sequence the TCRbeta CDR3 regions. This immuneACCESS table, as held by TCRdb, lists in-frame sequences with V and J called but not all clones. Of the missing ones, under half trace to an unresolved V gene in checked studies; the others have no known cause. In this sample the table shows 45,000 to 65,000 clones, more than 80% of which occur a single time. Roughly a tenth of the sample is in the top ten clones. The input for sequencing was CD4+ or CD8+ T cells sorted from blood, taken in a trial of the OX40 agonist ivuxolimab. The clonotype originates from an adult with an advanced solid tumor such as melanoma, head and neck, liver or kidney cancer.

The DNA reads as follows: TGTGCCAGCAGCTTAGGCACAGGGACGGGGTCTGGAAACACCATATATTTT. Its protein product is CASSLGTGTGSGNTIYF. The rearrangement combines TRBV7-9 with TRBJ1-3, with TRBD1 perhaps the D gene, on 6 matching bases. CDR1 SEHNR and CDR2 FQNEAQ were looked up in the germline V gene (reference sequence). Taken from cysteine to phenylalanine, the CDR3 has 17 residues. Kept here is only the CDR3 DNA, which spans 51 bases and is read in frame from base 1. V gives up 1 base and J gives up 1 base, and the segment between their germline ends measures 14 bases.